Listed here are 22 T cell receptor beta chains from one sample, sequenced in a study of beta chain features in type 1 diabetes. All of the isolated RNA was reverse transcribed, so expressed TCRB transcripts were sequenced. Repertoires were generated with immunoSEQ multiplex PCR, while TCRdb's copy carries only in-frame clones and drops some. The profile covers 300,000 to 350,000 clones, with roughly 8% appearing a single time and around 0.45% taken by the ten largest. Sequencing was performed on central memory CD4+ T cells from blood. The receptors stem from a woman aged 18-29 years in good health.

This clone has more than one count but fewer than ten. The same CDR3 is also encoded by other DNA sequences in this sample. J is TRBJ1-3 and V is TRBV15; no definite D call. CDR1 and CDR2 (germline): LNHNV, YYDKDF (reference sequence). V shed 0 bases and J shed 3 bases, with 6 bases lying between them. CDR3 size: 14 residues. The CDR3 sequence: CATSRDAVGNTIYF. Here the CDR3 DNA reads TGTGCCACCAGCAGAGATGCGGTTGGAAACACCATATATTTT.

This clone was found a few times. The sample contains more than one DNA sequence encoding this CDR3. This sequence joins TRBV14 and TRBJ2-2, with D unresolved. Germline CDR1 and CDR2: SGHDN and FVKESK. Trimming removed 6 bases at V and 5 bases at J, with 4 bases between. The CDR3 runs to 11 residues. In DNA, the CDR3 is TGTGCCAGCAGACGGACCGGGGAGCTGTTTTTT. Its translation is CASRRTGELFF.

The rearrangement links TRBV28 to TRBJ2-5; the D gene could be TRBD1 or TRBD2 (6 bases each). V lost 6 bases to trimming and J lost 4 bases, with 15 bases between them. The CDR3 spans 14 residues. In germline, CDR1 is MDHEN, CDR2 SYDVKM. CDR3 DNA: TGTGCCAGCAGGGATGGGGGGCCTCGAGAGACCCAGTACTTC. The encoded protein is CASRDGGPRETQYF.

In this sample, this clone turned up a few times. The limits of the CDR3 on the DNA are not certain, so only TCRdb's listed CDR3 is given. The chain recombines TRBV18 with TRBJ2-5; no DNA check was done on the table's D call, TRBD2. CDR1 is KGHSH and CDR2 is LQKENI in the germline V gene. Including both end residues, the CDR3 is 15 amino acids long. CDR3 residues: CASSLWQRRQETQYF.

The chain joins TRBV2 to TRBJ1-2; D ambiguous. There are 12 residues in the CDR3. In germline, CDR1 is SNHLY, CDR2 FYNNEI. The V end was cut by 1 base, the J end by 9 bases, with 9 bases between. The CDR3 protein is CASSEGVVSYTF. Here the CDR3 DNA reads TGTGCCAGCAGTGAAGGAGTTGTGAGCTACACCTTC.

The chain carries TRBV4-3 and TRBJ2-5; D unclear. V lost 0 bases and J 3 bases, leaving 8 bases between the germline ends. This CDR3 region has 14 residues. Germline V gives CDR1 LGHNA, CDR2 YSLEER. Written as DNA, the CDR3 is TGCGCCAGCAGCCAAGATTGGCAGGAAGAGACCCAGTACTTC. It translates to CASSQDWQEETQYF.

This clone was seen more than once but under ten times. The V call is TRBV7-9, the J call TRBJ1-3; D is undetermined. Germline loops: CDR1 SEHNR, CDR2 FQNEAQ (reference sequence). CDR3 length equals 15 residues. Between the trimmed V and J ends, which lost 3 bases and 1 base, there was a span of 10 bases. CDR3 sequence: CASSFHRQSGNTIYF. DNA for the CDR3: TGTGCCAGCAGCTTTCATCGGCAGTCTGGAAACACCATATATTTT. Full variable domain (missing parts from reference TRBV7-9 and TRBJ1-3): DTGVSQNPRHKITKRGQNVTFRCDPISEHNRLYWYRQTLGQGPEFLTYFQNEAQLEKSRLLSDRFSAERPKGSFSTLEIQRTEQGDSAMYLCASSFHRQSGNTIYFGEGSWLTVV.

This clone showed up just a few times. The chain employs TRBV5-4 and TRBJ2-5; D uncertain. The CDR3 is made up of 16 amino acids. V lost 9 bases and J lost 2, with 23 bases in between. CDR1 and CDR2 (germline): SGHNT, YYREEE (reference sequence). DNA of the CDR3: TGTGCCACCTCCCTCCTCAAGGTGCCAGATCAAGAGACCCAGTACTTC. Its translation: CATSLLKVPDQETQYF.

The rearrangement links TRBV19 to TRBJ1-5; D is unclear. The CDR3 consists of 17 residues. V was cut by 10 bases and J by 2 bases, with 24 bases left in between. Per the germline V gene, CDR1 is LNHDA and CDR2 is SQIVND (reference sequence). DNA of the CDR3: TGTGCCACCGCCCCCTGGAAGTCCACTGGTGGCAATCAGCCCCAGCATTTT. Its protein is CATAPWKSTGGNQPQHF.

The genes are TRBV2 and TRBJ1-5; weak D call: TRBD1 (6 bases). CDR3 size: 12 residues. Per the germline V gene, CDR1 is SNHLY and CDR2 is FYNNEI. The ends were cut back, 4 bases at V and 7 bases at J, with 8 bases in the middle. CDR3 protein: CASSGQAQPQHF. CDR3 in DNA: TGTGCCAGCAGTGGACAGGCCCAGCCCCAGCATTTT. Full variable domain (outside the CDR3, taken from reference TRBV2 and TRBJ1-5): EPEVTQTPSHQVTQMGQEVILRCVPISNHLYFYWYRQILGQKVEFLVSFYNNEISEKSEIFDDQFSVERPDGSNFTLKIRSTKLEDSAMYFCASSGQAQPQHFGDGTRLSIL.

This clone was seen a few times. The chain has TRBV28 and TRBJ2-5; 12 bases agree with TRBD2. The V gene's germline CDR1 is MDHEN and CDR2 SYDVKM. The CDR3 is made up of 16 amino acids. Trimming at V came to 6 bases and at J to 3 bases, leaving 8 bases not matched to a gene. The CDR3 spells CASSRYWTSGKETQYF. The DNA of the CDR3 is TGTGCCAGCAGCCGCTACTGGACTAGCGGGAAAGAGACCCAGTACTTC. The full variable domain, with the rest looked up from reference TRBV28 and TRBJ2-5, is DVKVTQSSRYLVKRTGEKVFLECVQDMDHENMFWYRQDPGLGLRLIYFSYDVKMKEKGDIPEGYSVSREKKERFSLILESASTNQTSMYLCASSRYWTSGKETQYFGPGTRLLVL.

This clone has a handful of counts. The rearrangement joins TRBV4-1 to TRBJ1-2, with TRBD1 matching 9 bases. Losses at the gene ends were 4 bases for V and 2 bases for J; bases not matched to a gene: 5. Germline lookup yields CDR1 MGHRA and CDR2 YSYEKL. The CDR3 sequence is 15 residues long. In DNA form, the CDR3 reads TGCGCCAGCAGCCGCGCCGGGACAGGGAACTATGGCTACACCTTC. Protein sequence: CASSRAGTGNYGYTF.

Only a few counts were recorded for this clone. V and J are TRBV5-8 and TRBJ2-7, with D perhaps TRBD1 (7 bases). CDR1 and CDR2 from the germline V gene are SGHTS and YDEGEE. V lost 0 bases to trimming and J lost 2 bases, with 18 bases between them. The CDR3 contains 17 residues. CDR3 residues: CASSLAGDAGGPYEQYF. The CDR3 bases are TGTGCCAGCAGCTTGGCGGGGGATGCAGGGGGACCCTACGAGCAGTACTTC.

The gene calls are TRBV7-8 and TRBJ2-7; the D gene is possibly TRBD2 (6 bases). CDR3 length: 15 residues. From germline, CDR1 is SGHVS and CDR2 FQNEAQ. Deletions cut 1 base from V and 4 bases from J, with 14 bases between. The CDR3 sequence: CASSLVAGSLYEQYF. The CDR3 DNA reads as TGTGCCAGCAGCTTAGTTGCCGGGAGCTTGTACGAGCAGTACTTC. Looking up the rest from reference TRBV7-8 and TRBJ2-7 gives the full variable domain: GAGVSQSPRYKVAKRGQDVALRCDPISGHVSLFWYQQALGQGPEFLTYFQNEAQLDKSGLPSDRFFAERPEGSVSTLKIQRTQQEDSAVYLCASSLVAGSLYEQYFGPGTRLTVT.

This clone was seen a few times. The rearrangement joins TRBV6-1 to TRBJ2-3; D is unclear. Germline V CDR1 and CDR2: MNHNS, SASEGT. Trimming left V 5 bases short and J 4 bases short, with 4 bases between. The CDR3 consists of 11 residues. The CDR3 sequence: CASSQADTQYF. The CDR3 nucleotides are TGTGCCAGCAGTCAGGCAGATACGCAGTATTTT.

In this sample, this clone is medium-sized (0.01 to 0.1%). The CDR3 DNA is TGTGCCAGCAGCTTAGTGGCGGGACTTGACCACAATGAGCAGTTCTTC. Translation: CASSLVAGLDHNEQFF. The chain has TRBV7-2 and TRBJ2-1; D may be TRBD2 (6 bases). This CDR3 region has 16 residues. Germline V gene sequence: CDR1 SGHTA, CDR2 FQGNSA. V shed 1 base and J shed 5 bases, with 15 bases lying between them. The full variable domain, with the rest looked up from reference TRBV7-2 and TRBJ2-1, is GAGVSQSPSNKVTEKGKDVELRCDPISGHTALYWYRQSLGQGLEFLIYFQGNSAPDKSGLPSDRFSAERTGGSVSTLTIQRTQQEDSAVYLCASSLVAGLDHNEQFFGPGTRLTVL.

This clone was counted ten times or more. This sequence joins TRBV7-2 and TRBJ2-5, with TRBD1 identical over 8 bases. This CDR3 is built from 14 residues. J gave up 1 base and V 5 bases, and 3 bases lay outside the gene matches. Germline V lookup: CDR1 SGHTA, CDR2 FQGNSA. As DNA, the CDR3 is TGTGCCAGCAGCAAGGACAGGGTCCAAGAGACCCAGTACTTC. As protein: CASSKDRVQETQYF.

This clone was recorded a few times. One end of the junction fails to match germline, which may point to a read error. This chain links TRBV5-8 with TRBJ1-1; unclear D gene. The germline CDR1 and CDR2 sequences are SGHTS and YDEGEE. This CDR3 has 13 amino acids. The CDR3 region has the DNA TGCGCCAGCAGCCAGGAGGAGGACACTGAAGCTTTCTTT. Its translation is CASSQEEDTEAFF.

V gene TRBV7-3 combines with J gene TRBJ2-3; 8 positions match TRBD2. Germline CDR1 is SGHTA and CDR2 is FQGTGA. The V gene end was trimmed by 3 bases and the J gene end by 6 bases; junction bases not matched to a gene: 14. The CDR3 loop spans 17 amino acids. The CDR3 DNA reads TGTGCCAGCAGCTTTAGCGAAGGGACTAGAGGGCGGGATACGCAGTATTTT. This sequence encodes CASSFSEGTRGRDTQYF.

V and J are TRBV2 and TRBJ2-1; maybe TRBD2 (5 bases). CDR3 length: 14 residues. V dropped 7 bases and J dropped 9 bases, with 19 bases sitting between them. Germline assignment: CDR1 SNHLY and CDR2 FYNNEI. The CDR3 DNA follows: TGTGCCAGCACCCAAAGGACGGGGAGTGGTGAGCAGTTCTTC. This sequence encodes CASTQRTGSGEQFF.

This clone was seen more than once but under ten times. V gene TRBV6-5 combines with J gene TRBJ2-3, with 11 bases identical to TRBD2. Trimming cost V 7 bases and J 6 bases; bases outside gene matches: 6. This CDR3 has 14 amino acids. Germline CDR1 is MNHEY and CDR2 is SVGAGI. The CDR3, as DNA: TGTGCCAGCAAAGCGACTAGCGGGACGGATACGCAGTATTTT. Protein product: CASKATSGTDTQYF.

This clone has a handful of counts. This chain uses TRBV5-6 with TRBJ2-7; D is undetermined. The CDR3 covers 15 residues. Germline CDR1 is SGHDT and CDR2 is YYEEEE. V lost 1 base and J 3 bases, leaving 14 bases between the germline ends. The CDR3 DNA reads TGTGCCAGCAGCTTGTTGGGCGGTACCAACTACGAGCAGTACTTC. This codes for CASSLLGGTNYEQYF.